This TCR beta chain was documented in a study of OX40 agonist ivuxolimab in advanced cancers. Study as a whole: The group had a mean age of 60 years, ranged from about 20 to 80, and was 82.7% male.

CDR3 length: 13 amino acids. Per germline, CDR1 SQVTM and CDR2 ANQGSEA. Between the trimmed V and J ends, which lost 2 bases and 5 bases, there was a span of 12 bases. This clone occurred a few times. The repertoire was sequenced with immunoSEQ multiplex PCR; TCRdb's copy has only in-frame clones and lacks some. This table has about 80,000 clones, 87% appearing once. The genes are TRBV29-1 and TRBJ1-1; D gene unclear. The clonotype comes from an adult with an advanced solid tumor such as melanoma, head and neck, liver or kidney cancer. The sequencing used CD4+ or CD8+ T cells sorted from blood, collected in a trial of the OX40 agonist ivuxolimab. The CDR3 loop reads CSVEHGGGTEAFF. CDR3 sequence (DNA): TGCAGCGTTGAACACGGAGGAGGAACTGAAGCTTTCTTT.